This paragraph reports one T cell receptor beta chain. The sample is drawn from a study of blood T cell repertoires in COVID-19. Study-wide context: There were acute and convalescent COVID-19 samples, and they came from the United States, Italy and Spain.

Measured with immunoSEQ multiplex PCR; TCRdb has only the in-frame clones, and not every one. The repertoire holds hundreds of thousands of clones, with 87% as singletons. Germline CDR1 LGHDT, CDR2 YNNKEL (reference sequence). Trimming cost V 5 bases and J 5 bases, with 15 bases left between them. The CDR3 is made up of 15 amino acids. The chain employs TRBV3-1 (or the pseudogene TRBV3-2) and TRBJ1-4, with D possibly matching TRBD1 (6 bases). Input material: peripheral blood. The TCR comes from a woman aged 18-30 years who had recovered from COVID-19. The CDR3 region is CASSSRGQRNEKLFF. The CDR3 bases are TGTGCCAGCAGCTCCCGCGGACAGAGAAATGAAAAACTGTTTTTT.